These 23 T cell receptor beta chains came from one sample sequenced in a study of blood T cell repertoires in COVID-19. TCRdb's table, derived via immunoSEQ multiplex PCR, lists solely in-frame clones and lacks some. The table has roughly 340,000 clones, 80% to 90% seen once. The material sequenced was PBMCs or T cells enriched from blood (not recorded which). All receptors come from a man younger than 30 who had recovered from COVID-19.

CDR3 DNA: TGTGCCAGTAGTATACTTCGCCAGGGTAAAGCTTTCTTT. Translation: CASSILRQGKAFF. The chain joins TRBV19 to TRBJ1-1, with D possibly matching TRBD1 (5 bases). CDR3 length: 13 residues. Germline values: CDR1 LNHDA, CDR2 SQIVND (reference sequence). V lost 2 bases and J lost 9, with 13 bases in between.

The J gene is TRBJ1-2, the V gene TRBV29-1; 8 bases agree with TRBD1. The V gene's germline CDR1 is SQVTM and CDR2 ANQGSEA. V lost 6 bases and J lost 6; bases outside the gene matches: 12. The CDR3 is 14 residues long. CDR3 sequence reads: CSVARTGSGDGYTF. CDR3 DNA: TGCAGCGTCGCCCGGACAGGGTCGGGGGATGGCTACACCTTC.

This clone was found a few times. The gene calls are TRBV9 and TRBJ2-1; 8 bases fit TRBD2. The CDR3 spans 14 residues. The trim removed 4 bases at V and 9 bases at J, leaving 9 bases unmatched. Germline V CDR1 and CDR2: SGDLS, YYNGEE. CDR3 in amino acids: CASSPPGLGSEQFF. Written as DNA, the CDR3 is TGTGCCAGCAGCCCCCCGGGACTAGGGAGTGAGCAGTTCTTC.

The chain is built from TRBV6-5 and TRBJ2-7; 8 bases align to TRBD1. Germline CDR1 is MNHEY and CDR2 is SVGAGI. This CDR3 has 14 amino acids. V lost 4 bases and J lost 4; bases outside the gene matches: 6. In DNA form, the CDR3 reads TGTGCCAGCAGTTTAAGACAGGGGAGGTACGAGCAGTACTTC. Translating gives CASSLRQGRYEQYF.

This clone has just a few counts. V and J are TRBV18 and TRBJ1-1; D uncertain. Trimming removed 0 bases at V and 5 bases at J, with 13 bases between. Per germline, CDR1 KGHSH and CDR2 LQKENI. CDR3 size: 15 residues. CDR3 region: CASSPPRLGGTEAFF. For the CDR3, the DNA is TGTGCCAGCTCACCACCGCGGTTGGGTGGGACTGAAGCTTTCTTT.

This rearrangement joins TRBV28 to TRBJ2-7; maybe TRBD1 (5 bases). The CDR3 totals 11 residues. V was cut by 6 bases and J by 4 bases, with 7 bases left in between. Looked up from germline, CDR1 is MDHEN and CDR2 is SYDVKM. In DNA form, the CDR3 reads TGTGCCAGCAGGACAGTTTACGAGCAGTACTTC. Translation: CASRTVYEQYF.

The rearrangement joins TRBV5-6 to TRBJ2-7; no clear D gene. There are 15 residues in the CDR3. Trimming stripped 0 bases from V and 0 bases from J, with 10 bases between. Germline CDR1 reads SGHDT; CDR2 reads YYEEEE. The CDR3, as DNA: TGTGCCAGCAGCTTGGGGGTGTGGAGCTCCTACGAGCAGTACTTC. Translated: CASSLGVWSSYEQYF.

This sequence joins TRBV3-1 (or the pseudogene TRBV3-2) and TRBJ2-5; 7 nucleotides align to TRBD2. The junction had 16 bases not matched to a gene; V was cut back by 0 bases and J by 3 bases. CDR3 size: 19 residues. Per the germline V gene, CDR1 is LGHDT and CDR2 is YNNKEL (reference sequence). The CDR3 DNA is TGTGCCAGCAGCCAAGATCGCGGACTAGTGGGAACAAACGAAGAGACCCAGTACTTC. Its protein is CASSQDRGLVGTNEETQYF.

The rearrangement joins TRBV11-2 to TRBJ2-3; TRBD2 agrees at 12 bases. The ends lost 6 bases at V and 2 bases at J; junction bases unmatched: 9. The CDR3 loop spans 17 amino acids. The V gene's germline CDR1 is SGHAT and CDR2 FQNNGV. The CDR3 protein is CASSFTSGRTLTDTQYF. DNA of the CDR3: TGTGCCAGCAGTTTCACTAGCGGGAGGACACTCACAGATACGCAGTATTTT.

This clone was recorded once. The J gene is TRBJ2-7, the V gene TRBV5-4, with D perhaps matching TRBD1 (6 bases). Trimming cost V 9 bases and J 2 bases, with 18 bases left between them. The germline V gene has CDR1 SGHNT and CDR2 YYREEE (reference sequence). The CDR3 sequence is 14 residues long. CDR3 residues: CATTSLGGTYEQYF. CDR3 coding DNA: TGTGCCACCACGTCCCTAGGGGGAACCTACGAGCAGTACTTC.

The chain links TRBV11-2 to TRBJ2-1; D gene unclear. CDR1 and CDR2 (germline): SGHAT, FQNNGV. With 0 bases removed from V and 3 bases from J, the gap between germline ends came to 12 bases. The CDR3 covers 16 residues. This CDR3 reads CASSLDSSGYYNEQFF. CDR3 DNA: TGTGCCAGCAGCTTAGATAGTTCAGGATACTACAATGAGCAGTTCTTC.

V usage is TRBV11-1 and J usage is TRBJ2-7; 9 bases fit TRBD1. Germline assignment: CDR1 SGHAT and CDR2 FQDESV (reference sequence). After removal of 4 bases from V and 6 bases from J, the junction contained 10 bases not matched to a gene. CDR3 length: 15 amino acids. CDR3 region: CASSWGPGQGSEQYF. CDR3 nucleotide sequence: TGTGCCAGCAGCTGGGGTCCGGGACAGGGATCCGAGCAGTACTTC.

The chain couples TRBV29-1 to TRBJ2-7; 7 nucleotides line up with TRBD1. With V trimmed by 1 base and J by 4 bases, 4 bases remained unmatched. The germline V gene encodes CDR1 SQVTM and CDR2 ANQGSEA. CDR3 length equals 13 residues. The CDR3 spells CSVEGGGGYEQYF. The CDR3 DNA is TGCAGCGTTGAAGGAGGGGGCGGTTACGAGCAGTACTTC.

The genes are TRBV5-6 and TRBJ1-5; 7 nucleotides align to TRBD1. Germline CDR1 SGHDT, CDR2 YYEEEE. The J segment lost 5 bases and the V segment lost 1 base, leaving 3 bases of the junction unmatched. The CDR3 is made up of 14 amino acids. The CDR3 sequence is CASSLRGRYQPQHF. The CDR3 bases are TGTGCCAGCAGCTTGAGGGGGCGTTATCAGCCCCAGCATTTT.

The chain is built from TRBV27 and TRBJ2-7; weak D call: TRBD2 (6 bases). The ends were cut back, 5 bases at V and 6 bases at J, with 26 bases in the middle. CDR3 length: 17 amino acids. The germline V gene has CDR1 MNHEY and CDR2 SMNVEV (reference sequence). In DNA form, the CDR3 reads TGTGCCAGCAGTCTTCGCTGGGGCGGGACCGCCTGGACCGAGCAGTACTTC. This translates into CASSLRWGGTAWTEQYF.

The chain has TRBV30 and TRBJ1-1; no clear D gene. The CDR3 totals 13 residues. V was pared by 3 bases and J by 1 base, with 9 bases between. Per germline, CDR1 GTSNPN and CDR2 SVGIG (reference sequence). This chain's CDR3 is CAWRALRNTEAFF. In DNA, the CDR3 is TGTGCCTGGAGGGCCCTCAGGAACACTGAAGCTTTCTTT.

This clone was detected once. The rearrangement links TRBV2 to TRBJ2-5; a possible D gene is TRBD2 (5 bases). V lost 7 bases and J 2 bases, leaving 11 bases between the germline ends. Germline V lookup: CDR1 SNHLY, CDR2 FYNNEI. The length of the CDR3 is 13 residues. The CDR3 sequence is CASNEGYQETQYF. The CDR3 nucleotides are TGTGCCAGCAACGAGGGTTATCAAGAGACCCAGTACTTC.

This chain joins TRBV4-1 and TRBJ2-7; 9 positions agree with TRBD2. Germline CDR1 reads MGHRA; CDR2 reads YSYEKL. The CDR3 sequence is 15 residues long. Germline trimming cut 2 bases from V and 0 bases from J; bases unmatched to any gene: 2. CDR3 sequence: CASSQLAGHSYEQYF. The DNA for the CDR3 is TGCGCCAGCAGCCAACTAGCGGGACACTCCTACGAGCAGTACTTC.

This clone was observed a handful of times. V usage is TRBV29-1 and J usage is TRBJ1-1; possibly TRBD1 for D (6 bases). The germline gives CDR1 SQVTM, CDR2 ANQGSEA. The CDR3 sequence is 13 residues long. Deletions cut 7 bases from V and 0 bases from J, with 12 bases between. CDR3 coding DNA: TGCAGCGCAGAGGACAGATTGAACACTGAAGCTTTCTTT. Translation gives CSAEDRLNTEAFF.

This chain links TRBV24-1 with TRBJ2-5; D is perhaps TRBD1 (6 bases). Germline CDR1 and CDR2: KGHDR and SFDVKD. The CDR3 covers 14 residues. V lost 2 bases and J lost 4, with 10 bases in between. CDR3 sequence reads: CATSDSRGRETQYF. The CDR3 DNA follows: TGTGCCACCAGTGATTCCAGGGGAAGAGAGACCCAGTACTTC.

The rearrangement links TRBV14 to TRBJ2-3; 8 nucleotides match TRBD2. The CDR3 runs to 17 residues. V was clipped by 4 bases and J by 2 bases; unmatched bases: 11. CDR1 and CDR2 from the germline V gene are SGHDN and FVKESK. This CDR3 reads CASSLLTGGLPTDTQYF. The DNA of the CDR3 is TGTGCCAGCAGCCTTCTCACGGGGGGGCTCCCCACAGATACGCAGTATTTT.

This clone was seen only once. V usage is TRBV10-2 and J usage is TRBJ1-1; D might be TRBD1 (6 bases). The CDR3 extends over 16 amino acids. CDR1 is WSHSY and CDR2 is SAAADI in the germline V gene. Trimming pared 5 bases from V and 4 bases from J, leaving 20 bases between. CDR3 in DNA: TGCGCCAGCAGTCAACCTCGTTGGGGGCAGGGCACTGAAGCTTTCTTT. Amino acids: CASSQPRWGQGTEAFF.

The gene calls are TRBV5-1 and TRBJ2-1; 8 nucleotides agree with TRBD2. The germline CDR1 and CDR2 sequences are SGHRS and YFSETQ. With V trimmed by 4 bases and J by 7 bases, 13 bases remained unmatched. This CDR3 spans 16 amino acids. CDR3 residues: CASSADIGGASNEQFF. The CDR3 nucleotides read TGCGCCAGCAGCGCCGACATCGGGGGGGCATCTAATGAGCAGTTCTTC.